These 8 T cell receptor beta chains were all obtained from the same sample, sequenced in a study of blood T cell repertoires in COVID-19. Profiling relied on immunoSEQ multiplex PCR, and the TCRdb table lists in-frame clones only, not all of them. Here the sample spans fewer than 120,000 clones, roughly 80% being singletons. Source material: peripheral blood. These receptors were collected from a woman aged 60-75 years with acute or convalescent COVID-19.

The V call is TRBV7-6, the J call TRBJ2-7, with TRBD2 matching over 8 bases. Germline V gives CDR1 SGHVS, CDR2 FNYEAQ. This CDR3 is 17 amino acids long. V trimming: 4 bases; J trimming: 5 bases; junction bases outside the gene matches: 16. The CDR3 here is CASSSRVRGGEIHEQYF. In DNA, the CDR3 is TGTGCCAGCAGCTCCCGAGTCCGGGGGGGCGAGATCCACGAGCAGTACTTC.

The CDR3 bases are TGTGCCAGCAGCGTAGGAGGGGCGGGAAATCAGCCCCAGCATTTT. As protein: CASSVGGAGNQPQHF. The chain couples TRBV9 to TRBJ1-5; tentatively, D is TRBD1 (5 bases). Trimming stripped 0 bases from V and 4 bases from J, with 11 bases between. The CDR3 loop spans 15 amino acids. The germline V gene encodes CDR1 SGDLS and CDR2 YYNGEE.

The count of this clone is one. The V and J genes are TRBV2 and TRBJ1-2, with D uncertain. Looked up from germline, CDR1 is SNHLY and CDR2 is FYNNEI. The ends were cut back, 4 bases at V and 8 bases at J, with 17 bases in the middle. CDR3 length: 14 residues. The CDR3 region is CASSALSRVRGYTF. As DNA, the CDR3 is TGTGCCAGCAGTGCCCTTTCACGGGTACGCGGCTACACCTTC. Looking up the rest from reference TRBV2 and TRBJ1-2 gives the full variable domain: EPEVTQTPSHQVTQMGQEVILRCVPISNHLYFYWYRQILGQKVEFLVSFYNNEISEKSEIFDDQFSVERPDGSNFTLKIRSTKLEDSAMYFCASSALSRVRGYTFGSGTRLTVV.

This clone was recorded many times. This chain joins TRBV11-3 and TRBJ2-5; a possible D gene is TRBD2 (7 bases). The V gene's germline CDR1 is SGHNT and CDR2 YENEEA. V was pared by 4 bases and J by 4 bases, with 16 bases between. The CDR3 sequence is 15 residues long. The CDR3 DNA reads TGTGCCAGCAGCTCAAGAGGGGGGGGTGGAGAGACCCAGTACTTC. This codes for CASSSRGGGGETQYF.

This chain connects TRBV7-7 to TRBJ2-7, with TRBD1 matching over 10 bases. V lost 4 bases, J lost 3 bases, and 3 bases stayed unmatched. Germline V gene lookup returns CDR1 SSHAT and CDR2 FNYEAQ (reference sequence). This CDR3 contains 14 residues. This CDR3 is CASSYRDRGYEQYF. The DNA of the CDR3 is TGTGCCAGCAGCTACCGGGACAGGGGCTACGAGCAGTACTTC.

The CDR3 DNA sequence: TGTGCCAGCAGCTTAAGGTCGGACTTAGCCTCCGAGCAGTACTTC. Encoded protein: CASSLRSDLASEQYF. This chain joins TRBV7-3 and TRBJ2-7; D might be TRBD2 (5 bases). Looked up from germline, CDR1 is SGHTA and CDR2 is FQGTGA. The CDR3 length is 15 residues. Trimming left V 1 base short and J 6 bases short, with 16 bases between.

The chain links TRBV6-2 or TRBV6-3 to TRBJ1-4; no clear D gene. The CDR3 has 14 amino acids. Germline V gives CDR1 MNHEY, CDR2 SVGEGT. V gave up 2 bases and J gave up 8 bases, with 12 bases separating them. This CDR3 reads CASSYQLNNEKLFF. The DNA for the CDR3 is TGTGCCAGCAGTTACCAACTAAATAACGAAAAACTGTTTTTT.

The rearrangement links TRBV6-5 to TRBJ2-5; D is perhaps TRBD2 (7 bases). The ends were cut back, 6 bases at V and 1 base at J, with 15 bases in the middle. From germline, CDR1 is MNHEY and CDR2 SVGAGI. This CDR3 is 15 amino acids long. CDR3: CASSPGGPLQETQYF. Here the CDR3 DNA reads TGTGCCAGCAGCCCCGGGGGGCCTCTCCAAGAGACCCAGTACTTC.